The 8 T cell receptor beta chains below were found in one sample sequenced in a study of immune characteristics of hereditary and idiopathic chronic pancreatitis. Total pancreatectomy with islet autotransplantation was the source of the chronic pancreatitis pancreas tissue. Sequencing used immunoSEQ multiplex PCR; TCRdb keeps in-frame clones, though not all of them. Seen here are about 1,700 clones, about 77% observed once, and the top ten hold over 7%. The sample consisted of pancreas tissue with hereditary chronic pancreatitis. The receptors come from a human donor with chronic pancreatitis.

This chain uses TRBV19 with TRBJ2-6, with 9 bases fitting TRBD1. Germline lookup yields CDR1 LNHDA and CDR2 SQIVND (reference sequence). V lost 4 bases and J lost 0; bases outside the gene matches: 10. CDR3 length: 19 amino acids. CDR3 sequence reads: CASSRKPGQGVSGANVLTF. Here the CDR3 DNA reads TGTGCCAGTAGTAGGAAACCGGGACAGGGCGTCTCTGGGGCCAACGTCCTGACTTTC.

The J gene is TRBJ2-1, the V gene TRBV14; D not certain. Germline V lookup: CDR1 SGHDN, CDR2 FVKESK. Trimming left V 2 bases short and J 5 bases short, with 10 bases between. The CDR3 is made up of 14 amino acids. The CDR3 loop is CASSQSLVHNEQFF. In DNA form, the CDR3 reads TGTGCCAGCAGCCAATCGTTAGTCCACAATGAGCAGTTCTTC.

The chain recombines TRBV4-2 with TRBJ2-5, with TRBD2 matching 11 bases. CDR3 length: 16 amino acids. The J segment lost 3 bases and the V segment lost 1 base, leaving 4 bases of the junction unmatched. Germline CDR1 reads LGHNA; CDR2 reads YNFKEQ. The CDR3 sequence is CASSQGLAGGEETQYF. CDR3 DNA sequence: TGTGCCAGCAGCCAAGGTCTAGCGGGGGGCGAAGAGACCCAGTACTTC.

The gene calls are TRBV6-5 and TRBJ2-3; D is possibly TRBD2 (5 bases). V lost 2 bases and J lost 6, with 15 bases in between. CDR3 size: 15 residues. Looked up from germline, CDR1 is MNHEY and CDR2 is SVGAGI. The CDR3 loop reads CASSYRAPGGDTQYF. The CDR3 nucleotides read TGTGCCAGCAGTTACCGGGCCCCCGGCGGGGATACGCAGTATTTT.

The chain is built from TRBV7-2 and TRBJ2-3; D perhaps matches TRBD1 (5 bases). The CDR3 sequence is 14 residues long. With 5 bases removed from V and 2 bases from J, the gap between germline ends came to 11 bases. CDR1 SGHTA and CDR2 FQGNSA come from the germline V gene. Here the CDR3 DNA reads TGTGCCAGCAGCCAGACAGCAATCACAGATACGCAGTATTTT. It codes for CASSQTAITDTQYF.

This clone qualifies as large. The CDR3 nucleotides are TGTGCCAGCAGTGAAGGGGACAGGGACACCGGGGAGCTGTTTTTT. Translating it yields CASSEGDRDTGELFF. The genes are TRBV25-1 and TRBJ2-2; TRBD1 matches at 9 bases. The CDR3 has 15 residues. The V gene end was trimmed by 2 bases and the J gene end by 3 bases; junction bases not matched to a gene: 1. The germline V gene encodes CDR1 MGHDK and CDR2 SYGVNS.

J is TRBJ1-6 and V is TRBV30; D is unresolved. Germline loops: CDR1 GTSNPN, CDR2 SVGIG (reference sequence). This CDR3 is 17 amino acids long. With 6 bases removed from V and 9 bases from J, the gap between germline ends came to 27 bases. CDR3 protein: CACASAPFGIIASPLHF. As DNA, the CDR3 is TGTGCCTGTGCGTCGGCCCCCTTCGGCATCATAGCTTCACCCCTCCACTTT.

The rearrangement uses TRBV9 and TRBJ2-7, with D perhaps matching TRBD1 (6 bases). CDR1 and CDR2 (germline): SGDLS, YYNGEE. The V gene lost 3 bases and the J gene lost 3 bases, with 13 bases spanning the gap. This CDR3 comprises 14 residues. The CDR3 loop reads CASSASGVGYEQYF. The CDR3 coding sequence is TGTGCCAGCAGCGCGTCAGGGGTCGGCTACGAGCAGTACTTC.